This TCR beta chain came from a study of regulatory T cells in long-lasting Graves disease. Study results and limitations: The number of shared public clonotypes was higher in persistent patients (more than 2,500) than new patients (966).

Time point meaning: persistent/refractory GD, antithyroid drugs over 5 years with positive TRAb. Construction of the TCR library relied on RNA isolated from PBMCs. The CDR3 is made up of 13 amino acids. CDR1 and CDR2 from the germline V gene are SNHLY and FYNNEI. Building the TCR beta libraries relied on iRepertoire HTBI primers, and CDR3 regions underwent Arm-PCR. MiXCR was run by TCRdb on the multiplex PCR reads, yielding one entry per CDR3 protein. In the table there are around 430,000 distinct CDR3 sequences, around a fifth of which are singletons. This clonotype was counted between two and nine times. Its matching antigen is unknown. One end of the junction is discordant with germline, which a read error may explain.

The TCR originated in a female donor with Graves disease. The rearrangement uses TRBV2 and TRBJ2-5; either TRBD1 or TRBD2 may supply D (5 bases each). Material: peripheral blood mononuclear cells (PBMCs), obtained when the disease was refractory, from a patient treated with antithyroid drugs. The CDR3 sequence is CTSIWGNQETQYF. In DNA form, the CDR3 reads TGTACCAGCATTTGGGGGAACCAAGAGACCCAGTACTTC.